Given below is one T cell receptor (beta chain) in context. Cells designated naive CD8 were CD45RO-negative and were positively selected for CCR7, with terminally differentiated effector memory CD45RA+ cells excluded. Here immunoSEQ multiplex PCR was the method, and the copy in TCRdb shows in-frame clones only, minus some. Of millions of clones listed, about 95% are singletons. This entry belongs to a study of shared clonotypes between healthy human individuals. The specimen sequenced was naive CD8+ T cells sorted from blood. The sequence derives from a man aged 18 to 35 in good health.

CDR3 sequence: CASSRAGGLGFEAFF. The CDR3 coding sequence is TGTGCCAGCAGCCGGGCGGGGGGGCTGGGTTTTGAAGCTTTCTTT. The chain recombines TRBV27 with TRBJ1-1; D might be TRBD1 (6 bases). With 6 bases removed from V and 7 bases from J, the gap between germline ends came to 21 bases. Germline values: CDR1 MNHEY, CDR2 SMNVEV (reference sequence). The CDR3 runs to 15 residues.